The present T cell receptor (beta chain) was sequenced within a study of blood T cell repertoires in COVID-19. Study-wide background: Sites in the United States, Italy and Spain provided acute and convalescent COVID-19 samples. T cells, B-cell-depleted T cells, or PBMCs supplied cDNA or gDNA.

Per the authors' pipeline: Counts of nucleated cells, estimated from reference gene primer amplification, were obtained. Some clones are missing from TCRdb's copy, which holds only in-frame ones; the method was immunoSEQ multiplex PCR. The V and J calls and the clone size are those of that table, but D and trimming were determined from the DNA. The data hold around 100,000 clones, with roughly 80% observed a single time. The sample consisted of peripheral blood. This TCR derives from an older man with active or convalescent COVID-19.

CDR3: CASSLQGYEQYF. In DNA form, the CDR3 reads TGTGCCAGCAGTTTACAGGGGTACGAGCAGTACTTC. The chain recombines TRBV5-6 with TRBJ2-7; 7 nucleotides match TRBD1. Germline V CDR1 and CDR2: SGHDT, YYEEEE. J lost 4 bases, V lost 5 bases, and 3 bases had no gene match. This CDR3 has 12 residues.